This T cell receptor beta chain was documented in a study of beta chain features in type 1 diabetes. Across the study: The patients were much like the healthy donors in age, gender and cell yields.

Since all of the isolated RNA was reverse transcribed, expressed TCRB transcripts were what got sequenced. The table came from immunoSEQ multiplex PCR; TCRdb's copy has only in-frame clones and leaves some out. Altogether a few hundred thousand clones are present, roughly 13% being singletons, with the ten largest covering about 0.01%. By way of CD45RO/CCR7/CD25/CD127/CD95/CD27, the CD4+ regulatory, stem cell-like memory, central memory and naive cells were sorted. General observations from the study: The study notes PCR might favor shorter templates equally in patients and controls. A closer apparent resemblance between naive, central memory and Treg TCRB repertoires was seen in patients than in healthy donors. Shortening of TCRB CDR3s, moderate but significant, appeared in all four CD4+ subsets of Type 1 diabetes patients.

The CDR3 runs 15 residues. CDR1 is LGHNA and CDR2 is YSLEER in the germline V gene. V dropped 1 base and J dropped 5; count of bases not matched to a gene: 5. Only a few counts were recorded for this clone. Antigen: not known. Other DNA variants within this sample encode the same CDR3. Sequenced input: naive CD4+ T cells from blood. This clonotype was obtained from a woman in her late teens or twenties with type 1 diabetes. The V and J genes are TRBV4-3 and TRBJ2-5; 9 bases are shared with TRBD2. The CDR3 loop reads CASSQGAGGPETQYF. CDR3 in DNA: TGCGCCAGCAGCCAAGGGGCGGGAGGGCCGGAGACCCAGTACTTC.